The 19 T cell receptor beta chains below come from one sample, sequenced in a study of blood T cell repertoires in COVID-19. Method: immunoSEQ multiplex PCR; TCRdb's copy keeps in-frame clones and lacks some. Among 50,000 to 65,000 clones listed, about nine tenths were seen once. Material: peripheral blood. These receptors all come from a woman of 80 years or more with COVID-19, enrolled during active disease.

V and J are TRBV6-5 and TRBJ2-5; the D gene is possibly TRBD2 (6 bases). V lost 6 bases to trimming and J lost 5 bases, with 19 bases between them. In germline, CDR1 is MNHEY, CDR2 SVGAGI. The CDR3 sequence is 15 residues long. This chain's CDR3 is CASRARRAGVETQYF. Here the CDR3 DNA reads TGTGCCAGCAGAGCCCGGAGGGCCGGGGTTGAGACCCAGTACTTC.

The V and J genes are TRBV30 and TRBJ2-3, with D possibly being TRBD1 (6 bases). Germline V CDR1 and CDR2: GTSNPN, SVGIG (reference sequence). V was trimmed by 0 bases and J by 2 bases, leaving 12 bases between them. This CDR3 has 15 amino acids. CDR3 sequence reads: CAWSVPQGITDTQYF. CDR3 in DNA: TGTGCCTGGAGTGTCCCACAGGGTATCACAGATACGCAGTATTTT.

This clone is a singleton in its sample. The rearrangement joins TRBV7-8 to TRBJ2-4; D ambiguous. Between the trimmed V and J ends, which lost 4 bases and 6 bases, there was a span of 13 bases. The CDR3 length is 14 residues. Germline values: CDR1 SGHVS, CDR2 FQNEAQ. CDR3 sequence (DNA): TGTGCCAGCAGCTCTACGATTCGGTTAAACATTCAGTACTTC. Its translation is CASSSTIRLNIQYF.

This chain uses TRBV5-1 with TRBJ2-5, with D unresolved. The CDR3 sequence is 13 residues long. The V end was cut by 1 base, the J end by 1 base, with 5 bases between. Germline V gives CDR1 SGHRS, CDR2 YFSETQ. The CDR3 reads CASSLSGQETQYF. The CDR3 DNA reads TGCGCCAGCAGCTTGTCAGGCCAAGAGACCCAGTACTTC. Using reference TRBV5-1 and TRBJ2-5 for the parts outside the CDR3, the full variable domain is KAGVTQTPRYLIKTRGQQVTLSCSPISGHRSVSWYQQTPGQGLQFLFEYFSETQRNKGNFPGRFSGRQFSNSRSEMNVSTLELGDSALYLCASSLSGQETQYFGPGTRLLVL.

Only a few counts were recorded for this clone. Here the CDR3 reads CASSSTAAQHF. The CDR3 DNA sequence: TGTGCCAGCAGTAGTACAGCGGCCCAGCATTTT. The V and J genes are TRBV12-3 or TRBV12-4 and TRBJ1-5, with unresolved D. This CDR3 has 11 residues. V lost 5 bases and J 11 bases, leaving 10 bases between the germline ends.

The chain carries TRBV6-5 and TRBJ1-6; 8 positions match TRBD1. Germline CDR1 and CDR2: MNHEY and SVGAGI. V was pared by 7 bases and J by 10 bases, with 9 bases of the junction left unmatched. CDR3 length: 14 residues. CDR3 region: CASTSDRVRSPLHF. The DNA of the CDR3 is TGTGCCAGCACGTCGGACAGGGTCCGGTCACCCCTCCACTTT.

This chain joins TRBV15 and TRBJ1-5; D not resolved. The V gene's germline CDR1 is LNHNV and CDR2 YYDKDF (reference sequence). V dropped 1 base and J dropped 7 bases, with 14 bases sitting between them. The CDR3 has 15 residues. CDR3 residues: CATSRGSYVGQPQHF. The DNA for the CDR3 is TGTGCCACCAGCAGAGGTTCATATGTGGGCCAGCCCCAGCATTTT.

The chain employs TRBV2 and TRBJ1-6; no reliable D call. Germline CDR1 is SNHLY and CDR2 is FYNNEI. There are 11 residues in the CDR3. V was trimmed by 8 bases and J by 10 bases, leaving 9 bases between them. CDR3 amino acids: CASRGGSPLHF. The CDR3 DNA follows: TGTGCCAGCCGGGGAGGGTCACCCCTCCACTTT.

The chain couples TRBV6-1 to TRBJ1-2; 10 bases align to TRBD1. The germline V gene encodes CDR1 MNHNS and CDR2 SASEGT. The V and J ends lost 2 bases and 3 bases, in that order; junction bases with no gene match: 9. This CDR3 has 17 amino acids. CDR3: CASSERGRTGGYYGYTF. The CDR3 DNA sequence: TGTGCCAGCAGTGAAAGGGGGCGGACAGGGGGATACTATGGCTACACCTTC.

The chain uses TRBV5-1 and TRBJ2-2; tentatively, D is TRBD2 (6 bases). V lost 4 bases to trimming and J lost 2 bases, with 12 bases between them. The germline V gene encodes CDR1 SGHRS and CDR2 YFSETQ. The CDR3 is 15 amino acids. The CDR3 spells CASSSHGGNTGELFF. DNA of the CDR3: TGCGCCAGCAGCAGCCACGGGGGAAACACCGGGGAGCTGTTTTTT.

This rearrangement joins TRBV18 to TRBJ1-2; D might be TRBD1 (6 bases). The V gene's germline CDR1 is KGHSH and CDR2 LQKENI. The V gene lost 3 bases and the J gene lost 6 bases, with 20 bases spanning the gap. CDR3 length equals 16 residues. CDR3 loop: CASSPYEPQGKDGYTF. In DNA, the CDR3 is TGTGCCAGCTCACCCTACGAACCACAGGGAAAAGATGGCTACACCTTC.

The V call is TRBV5-1, the J call TRBJ1-1; a possible D gene is TRBD1 (5 bases). The CDR3 loop spans 14 amino acids. Trimming left V 8 bases short and J 6 bases short, with 20 bases between. Germline CDR1 and CDR2: SGHRS and YFSETQ. The CDR3 DNA is TGCGCCAGTAAACCCGACGGGGGTTGGCCTGAAGCTTTCTTT. Its translation is CASKPDGGWPEAFF.

The CDR3 DNA reads TGTGCCAGCAGCCAAGGGCCCTCGGGAGCCGGGGAGCTGTTTTTT. Translated: CASSQGPSGAGELFF. This chain uses TRBV3-1 (or the pseudogene TRBV3-2) with TRBJ2-2; D perhaps matches TRBD2 (6 bases). The ends were cut back, 1 base at V and 6 bases at J, with 12 bases in the middle. This CDR3 spans 15 amino acids. Germline loops: CDR1 LGHDT, CDR2 YNNKEL (reference sequence).

This chain links TRBV10-3 with TRBJ2-7; D ambiguous. Germline V lookup: CDR1 ENHRY, CDR2 SYGVKD. The germline V and J ends were trimmed by 6 bases and 3 bases, with 6 bases remaining between them. The CDR3 has 11 amino acids. CDR3 region: CAIRAGYEQYF. The CDR3 DNA follows: TGTGCCATCAGGGCTGGCTACGAGCAGTACTTC.

This clone has at least ten counts. A much larger clone sits a single nucleotide away, making a read error possible. The same CDR3 can be traced to other DNA sequences in this sample. The rearrangement joins TRBV15 to TRBJ2-5, with 9 bases fitting TRBD2. The germline V gene has CDR1 LNHNV and CDR2 YYDKDF (reference sequence). The V gene end was trimmed by 0 bases and the J gene end by 4 bases; junction bases not matched to a gene: 6. There are 16 residues in the CDR3. CDR3 DNA sequence: TGTGCCACCAGCAGAGATGCGGGGGGGGCGGGAGAGACCCAGTACTTC. Amino acid sequence: CATSRDAGGAGETQYF.

The chain is built from TRBV5-8 and TRBJ2-3; 7 nucleotides align to TRBD2. After removal of 4 bases from V and 0 bases from J, the junction contained 5 bases not matched to a gene. The germline V gene has CDR1 SGHTS and CDR2 YDEGEE. This CDR3 has 15 amino acids. The CDR3 coding sequence is TGTGCCAGCAGCACACGAGCGGGGAGCACAGATACGCAGTATTTT. Protein: CASSTRAGSTDTQYF.

The rearrangement links TRBV19 to TRBJ2-2, with D perhaps matching TRBD1 (6 bases). V gave up 0 bases and J gave up 4 bases, with 15 bases separating them. This CDR3 region has 17 residues. Looked up from germline, CDR1 is LNHDA and CDR2 is SQIVND (reference sequence). The CDR3, as DNA: TGTGCCAGTAGTATAGACAGAACAGGGATCGGCACCGGGGAGCTGTTTTTT. Translation gives CASSIDRTGIGTGELFF.

The CDR3 nucleotides read TGCGCCAGCGGGACAGGGTACAACTATGGCTACACCTTC. It specifies CASGTGYNYGYTF. This chain uses TRBV5-1 with TRBJ1-2; 9 bases are a match to TRBD1. The V gene's germline CDR1 is SGHRS and CDR2 YFSETQ. This CDR3 region has 13 residues. With 7 bases clipped from V and 2 bases from J, the junction kept 3 bases outside the gene matches.

The rearrangement joins TRBV12-3 or TRBV12-4 to TRBJ1-2, with a weak D call TRBD1 (6 bases). Trimming stripped 6 bases from V and 4 bases from J, with 12 bases between. There are 13 residues in the CDR3. The CDR3 loop reads CASSLGGAYGYTF. In DNA form, the CDR3 reads TGTGCCAGCAGCCTCGGGGGGGCCTATGGCTACACCTTC.